The 23 T cell receptor beta chains in this list originate from one sample, sequenced in a study of T cells in women clearing cervical HPV infection. Clones were sequenced by immunoSEQ multiplex PCR, and TCRdb holds only the in-frame ones, with some missing. The sample totals about 40,000 clones. Sequenced material: blood buffy coat. The receptor source for this set is a woman between 18 and 75 years old with a cervical HPV16 infection that either progressed to CIN3+ or cleared (not recorded which).

Worth noting for this clone: The read terminates 3 residues before the CDR3 end, so the remaining end is supplied by the germline J gene. This rearrangement joins TRBV10-3 to TRBJ2-3; 12 nucleotides match TRBD2. The CDR3 has 14 amino acids. The trim removed 11 bases at V and 3 bases at J, leaving 6 bases unmatched. The germline gives CDR1 ENHRY, CDR2 SYGVKD. The CDR3 here is CAAASGGATDTQYF. The sequenced part of the CDR3 DNA is TGTGCCGCGGCTAGCGGGGGGGCGACAGATACG.

Notes on this clone: The CDR3 is cut off 3 residues early in the read; its end comes from the germline J gene. The gene calls are TRBV19 and TRBJ2-7, with TRBD2 matching over 9 bases. Germline values: CDR1 LNHDA, CDR2 SQIVND (reference sequence). V shed 3 bases and J 1 base; nucleotides not matched to a gene: 10. The CDR3 is 17 amino acids. The chain's CDR3 is CASSMGLASGGSYEQYF. The covered CDR3 bases are TGTGCCAGTAGTATGGGCCTTGCGAGCGGGGGGTCCTACGAG.

Concerning this clone itself: The read ends 3 residues early relative to the CDR3; the germline J gene fills the gap. The chain carries TRBV2 and TRBJ2-3; 13 nucleotides match TRBD2. CDR1 and CDR2 from the germline V gene are SNHLY and FYNNEI. The CDR3 runs 16 residues. V shed 6 bases and J 4 bases; nucleotides not matched to a gene: 7. CDR3 in amino acids: CASRVTSGGASDTQYF. Incomplete CDR3 DNA: TGTGCCAGCAGGGTCACTAGCGGGGGGGCCTCAGATACG.

Remarks on this clone: The read gets to within 3 residues of the CDR3 end, and the germline J gene fills in the rest. The V call is TRBV18, the J call TRBJ2-7; D remains ambiguous. Trimming shortened V by 0 bases and J by 3 bases, and 6 bases separated the two germline ends. The germline V gene has CDR1 KGHSH and CDR2 LQKENI. This CDR3 region has 13 residues. CDR3 region: CASSPPVSYEQYF. The sequenced CDR3 bases are TGTGCCAGCTCACCACCGGTCAGCTACGAG.

With regard to this clone: The CDR3 end falls 3 residues outside the read, so it is completed with the germline J gene. This rearrangement joins TRBV18 to TRBJ2-7; 10 nucleotides align to TRBD1. Germline CDR1 and CDR2: KGHSH and LQKENI. Trimming cost V 6 bases and J 5 bases; bases outside gene matches: 7. The CDR3 totals 14 residues. The sequenced CDR3 bases are TGTGCCAGCTCTATCCAGGACAGGGGGGACGAG. Translation: CASSIQDRGDE. The whole CDR3 protein is CASSIQDRGDEQYF.

As to this clone: Read coverage stops 3 residues before the CDR3 terminus; the germline J gene supplies the remainder. The chain joins TRBV11-3 to TRBJ1-6; 7 bases fit TRBD1. This CDR3 region has 14 residues. The trim removed 1 base at V and 6 bases at J, leaving 0 bases unmatched. From germline, CDR1 is SGHNT and CDR2 YENEEA. The covered CDR3 bases are TGTGCCAGCAGCTTAGGGGACAGTAATTCACCC. Protein sequence: CASSLGDSNSP. The full CDR3 protein reads CASSLGDSNSPLHF. Together with reference TRBV11-3 and TRBJ1-6, the CDR3 gives the full variable domain: EAGVVQSPRYKIIEKKQPVAFWCNPISGHNTLYWYLQNLGQGPELLIRYENEEAVDDSQLPKDRFSAERLKGVDSTLKIQPAELGDSAVYLCASSLGDSNSPLHFGNGTRLTVT.

Worth noting for this clone: The read terminates 3 residues ahead of where the CDR3 ends, so the germline J gene completes it. The chain recombines TRBV19 with TRBJ1-5; TRBD1 agrees at 11 bases. With V trimmed by 6 bases and J by 4 bases, 2 bases remained unmatched. CDR1 LNHDA and CDR2 SQIVND come from the germline V gene (reference sequence). The CDR3 loop spans 14 amino acids. CDR3 region: CASRDRGHNQPQHF. CDR3 DNA (partial): TGTGCCAGTAGGGACAGGGGGCATAATCAGCCC. The entire variable domain, with the rest obtained from reference TRBV19 and TRBJ1-5, is as follows: DGGITQSPKYLFRKEGQNVTLSCEQNLNHDAMYWYRQDPGQGLRLIYYSQIVNDFQKGDIAEGYSVSREKKESFPLTVTSAQKNPTAFYLCASRDRGHNQPQHFGDGTRLSIL.

To note about this clone: The observed sequence ends 3 residues before the CDR3 terminus, with the missing tail filled in from the germline J gene. This chain links TRBV2 with TRBJ2-7; 9 bases fit TRBD1. In germline, CDR1 is SNHLY, CDR2 FYNNEI. The CDR3 length is 12 residues. The ends lost 6 bases at V and 5 bases at J; junction bases unmatched: 2. The sequenced part of the CDR3 DNA is TGTGCCAGCAGGGACAGGGGCCACGAG. Amino acids: CASRDRGHE. The whole CDR3 protein is CASRDRGHEQYF.

As for this clone: The read gets to within 3 residues of the CDR3 end, and the germline J gene fills in the rest. This sequence joins TRBV11-2 and TRBJ2-1; 10 positions agree with TRBD2. V was pared by 2 bases and J by 6 bases, with 4 bases of the junction left unmatched. CDR1 and CDR2 from the germline V gene are SGHAT and FQNNGV. The CDR3 length is 15 residues. The chain's CDR3 is CASSLIAGGINEQFF. The sequenced part of the CDR3 DNA is TGTGCCAGCAGCTTAATAGCGGGGGGTATCAATGAG.

CDR3 residues: CASSQGGTEAFF. CDR3 DNA, as far as it was read: TGTGCCAGCAGCCAAGGGGGCACTGAA. The chain carries TRBV12-3 or TRBV12-4 and TRBJ1-1, with TRBD1 as a possible D gene (6 bases). The DNA ends 3 residues before the CDR3 does, and the rest of the CDR3 is filled in from the germline J gene. The CDR3 has 12 residues. V dropped 6 bases and J dropped 4 bases, with 9 bases sitting between them.

With respect to this clone: The observed sequence ends 3 residues before the CDR3 terminus, with the missing tail filled in from the germline J gene. V is TRBV12-3 or TRBV12-4 and J is TRBJ2-1, with 8 bases lining up with TRBD1. The CDR3 is 15 residues long. V gave up 6 bases and J gave up 5 bases; unmatched junction bases: 9. CDR3 protein: CASSSDREAHNEQFF. The DNA read from the CDR3 is TGTGCCAGCAGCTCGGACAGGGAAGCACACAATGAG.

Incomplete CDR3 DNA: TGTGCCAGCAGCTTAGCCACTAGCGGGGGGAACACCGGGGAG. The encoded protein is CASSLATSGGNTGE. The CDR3 in full is CASSLATSGGNTGELFF. The rearrangement joins TRBV7-2 to TRBJ2-2; 11 nucleotides line up with TRBD2. Sequencing ends 3 residues short of the CDR3 end; the germline J gene provides the rest. The V and J ends lost 0 bases and 1 base, in that order; junction bases with no gene match: 1. CDR3 length: 17 amino acids. Germline V gives CDR1 SGHTA, CDR2 FQGNSA.

Details on this clone: Read data end 3 residues before the CDR3 end; the end is taken from the germline J gene. The rearrangement uses TRBV12-3 or TRBV12-4 and TRBJ1-1; the match to TRBD1 covers 7 bases. The ends lost 3 bases at V and 3 bases at J; junction bases unmatched: 19. The CDR3 runs to 19 residues. CDR3 DNA (partial): TGTGCCAGCAGTTTGGCCCTTACAGGGGAATGGACGCAACACACTGAA. It is translated as CASSLALTGEWTQHTE. Given in full, the CDR3 is CASSLALTGEWTQHTEAFF.

Worth noting for this clone: The read ends 3 residues early relative to the CDR3; the germline J gene fills the gap. V and J are TRBV5-6 and TRBJ1-4; tentatively, D is TRBD1 (5 bases). The length of the CDR3 is 15 residues. The V and J ends lost 2 bases and 6 bases respectively, with 14 bases between them. Germline values: CDR1 SGHDT, CDR2 YYEEEE. The CDR3 DNA, read in part, is TGTGCCAGCAGCTTTGGGCAGGGCCATCATGAAAAA. It codes for CASSFGQGHHEK. The whole CDR3 reads CASSFGQGHHEKLFF.

Turning to this clone: The observed sequence ends 3 residues before the CDR3 terminus, with the missing tail filled in from the germline J gene. V usage is TRBV10-1 and J usage is TRBJ2-3; 10 bases align to TRBD1. Germline V gene sequence: CDR1 WNHNN, CDR2 SYGVQD (reference sequence). V was clipped by 8 bases and J by 2 bases; unmatched bases: 4. This CDR3 comprises 14 residues. The CDR3 sequence: CASGGTGATDTQYF. CDR3 DNA (partial): TGCGCCAGCGGAGGGACAGGGGCCACAGATACG.

Notes on this clone: The read terminates 3 residues before the CDR3 end, so the remaining end is supplied by the germline J gene. The J gene is TRBJ2-5, the V gene TRBV12-3 or TRBV12-4; 7 bases line up with TRBD1. The CDR3 spans 13 residues. V lost 7 bases to trimming and J lost 3 bases; unmatched junction nucleotides: 5. The CDR3 here is CASTHDREETQYF. The covered CDR3 bases are TGTGCCAGCACCCACGACAGGGAAGAGACC.

Regarding this clone: The read stops 3 residues short of the end of the CDR3; the missing end is completed from the germline J gene. The V and J genes are TRBV3-1 (or the pseudogene TRBV3-2) and TRBJ2-5; 7 positions agree with TRBD1. CDR1 and CDR2 from the germline V gene are LGHDT and YNNKEL (reference sequence). The CDR3 totals 14 residues. The trim removed 3 bases at V and 5 bases at J, leaving 6 bases unmatched. The sequenced CDR3 bases are TGTGCCAGCAGCCAGTACAGACAGGGTGAGACC. Protein: CASSQYRQGET. The CDR3 in full is CASSQYRQGETQYF.

The part of the CDR3 DNA that was read is TGCGCCAGCAGCGCACAGGGGGGTCTTGATGGC. As protein: CASSAQGGLDG. The whole CDR3 sequence reads CASSAQGGLDGYTF. The rearrangement uses TRBV5-1 and TRBJ1-2; TRBD1 aligns across 8 bases. The read ends 3 residues shy of where the CDR3 ends; the end is completed using the germline J gene. This CDR3 is built from 14 residues. The V segment lost 4 bases and the J segment 6 bases; nucleotides outside the gene matches: 8. Per germline, CDR1 SGHRS and CDR2 YFSETQ.

Comments on this clone: From the germline J gene comes the end of the CDR3, since the read stops 3 residues before it. The genes are TRBV7-9 and TRBJ1-1; 9 bases are shared with TRBD1. The germline CDR1 and CDR2 sequences are SEHNR and FQNEAQ (reference sequence). V lost 10 bases, J lost 0 bases, and 9 bases stayed unmatched. The CDR3 runs to 15 residues. Incomplete CDR3 DNA: TGTGCCATCCGACAGGGGGATGGAATGAACACTGAA. Amino acid sequence: CAIRQGDGMNTE. The whole CDR3 sequence is CAIRQGDGMNTEAFF.

Incomplete CDR3 DNA: TGCGCCAGCAGCCAAGAGGCGGGGACAGGGGAGACC. Protein sequence: CASSQEAGTGET. The whole CDR3 region reads CASSQEAGTGETQYF. The chain joins TRBV4-1 to TRBJ2-5, with 9 bases matching TRBD1. The read terminates 3 residues ahead of where the CDR3 ends, so the germline J gene completes it. J was trimmed by 5 bases and V by 0 bases; bases with no gene match: 4. Germline-derived CDR1 and CDR2 are MGHRA and YSYEKL. CDR3 length: 15 residues.

To note about this clone: The sequenced fragment ends 3 residues before the CDR3 boundary, so the rest is inferred from the germline J gene. The rearrangement links TRBV19 to TRBJ2-7; 8 nucleotides match TRBD2. The CDR3 length is 14 residues. J gave up 2 bases and V 7 bases, and 7 bases lay outside the gene matches. CDR1 is LNHDA, CDR2 SQIVND, per germline (reference sequence). The part of the CDR3 DNA that was read is TGTGCCAGTAAACCCGGGACTAGGGCCTACGAG. Translation: CASKPGTRAYE. The entire CDR3 protein reads CASKPGTRAYEQYF.

Incomplete CDR3 DNA: TGTGCCAGTAGCACGGGACAGGGCGGGACCTACGAG. Translating it yields CASSTGQGGTYE. The entire CDR3 is CASSTGQGGTYEQYF. The V and J genes are TRBV19 and TRBJ2-7; 9 bases map to TRBD1. The CDR3 end is not reached by the read, which stops 3 residues before it; the germline J gene fills it in. This CDR3 region has 15 residues. The trim removed 6 bases at V and 2 bases at J, leaving 8 bases unmatched. CDR1 LNHDA and CDR2 SQIVND come from the germline V gene (reference sequence). The entire variable domain, with the rest obtained from reference TRBV19 and TRBJ2-7, is as follows: DGGITQSPKYLFRKEGQNVTLSCEQNLNHDAMYWYRQDPGQGLRLIYYSQIVNDFQKGDIAEGYSVSREKKESFPLTVTSAQKNPTAFYLCASSTGQGGTYEQYFGPGTRLTVT.

On this clone: The CDR3 extends 3 residues past the end of the read, so its final part is completed from the germline J gene. J is TRBJ2-5 and V is TRBV10-3; TRBD2 is a possible D gene (5 bases). Looked up from germline, CDR1 is ENHRY and CDR2 is SYGVKD. Between the trimmed V and J ends, which lost 2 bases and 4 bases, there was a span of 5 bases. This CDR3 is built from 12 residues. The sequenced CDR3 bases are TGTGCCATCAGTGAGGGACTAGAGACC. Protein: CAISEGLET. The complete CDR3 sequence is CAISEGLETQYF.